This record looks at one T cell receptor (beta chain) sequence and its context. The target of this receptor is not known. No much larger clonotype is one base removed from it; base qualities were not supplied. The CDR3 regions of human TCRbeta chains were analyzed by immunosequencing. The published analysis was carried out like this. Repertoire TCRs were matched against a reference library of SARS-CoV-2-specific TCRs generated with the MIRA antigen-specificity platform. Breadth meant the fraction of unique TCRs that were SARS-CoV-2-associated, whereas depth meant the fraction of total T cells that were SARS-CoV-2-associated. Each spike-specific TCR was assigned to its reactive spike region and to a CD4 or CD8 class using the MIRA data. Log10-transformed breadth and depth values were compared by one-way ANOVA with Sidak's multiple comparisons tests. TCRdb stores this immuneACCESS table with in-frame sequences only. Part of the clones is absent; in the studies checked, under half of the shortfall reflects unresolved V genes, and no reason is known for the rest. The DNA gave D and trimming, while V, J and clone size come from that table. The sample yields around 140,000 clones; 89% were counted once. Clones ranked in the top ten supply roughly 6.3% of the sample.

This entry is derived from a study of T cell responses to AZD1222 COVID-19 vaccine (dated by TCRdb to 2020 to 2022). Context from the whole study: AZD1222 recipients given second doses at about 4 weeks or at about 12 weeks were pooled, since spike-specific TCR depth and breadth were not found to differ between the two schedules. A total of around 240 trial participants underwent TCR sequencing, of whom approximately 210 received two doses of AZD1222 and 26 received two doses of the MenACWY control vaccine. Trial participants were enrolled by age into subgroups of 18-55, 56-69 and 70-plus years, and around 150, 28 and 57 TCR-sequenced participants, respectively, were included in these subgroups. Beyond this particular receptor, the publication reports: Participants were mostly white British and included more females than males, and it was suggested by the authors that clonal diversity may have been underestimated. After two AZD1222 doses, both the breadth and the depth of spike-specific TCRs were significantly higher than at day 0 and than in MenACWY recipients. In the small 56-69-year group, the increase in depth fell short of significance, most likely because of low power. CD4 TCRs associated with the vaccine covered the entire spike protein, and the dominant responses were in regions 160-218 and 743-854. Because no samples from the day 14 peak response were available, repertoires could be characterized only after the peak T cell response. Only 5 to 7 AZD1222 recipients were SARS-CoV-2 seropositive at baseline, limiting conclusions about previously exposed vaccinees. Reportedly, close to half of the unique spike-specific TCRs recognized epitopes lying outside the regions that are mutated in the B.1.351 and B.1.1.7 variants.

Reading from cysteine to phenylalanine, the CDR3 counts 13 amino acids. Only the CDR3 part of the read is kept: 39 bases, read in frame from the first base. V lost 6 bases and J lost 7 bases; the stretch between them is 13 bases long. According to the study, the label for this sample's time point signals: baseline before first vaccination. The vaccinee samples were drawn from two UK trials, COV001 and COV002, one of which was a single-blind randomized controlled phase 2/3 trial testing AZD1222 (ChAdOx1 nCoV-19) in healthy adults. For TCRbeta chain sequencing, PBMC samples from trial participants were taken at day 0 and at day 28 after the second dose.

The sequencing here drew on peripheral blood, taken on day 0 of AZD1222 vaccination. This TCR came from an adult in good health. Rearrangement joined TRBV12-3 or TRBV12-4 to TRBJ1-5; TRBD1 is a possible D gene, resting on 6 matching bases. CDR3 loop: CASRYRELQPQHF. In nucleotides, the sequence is TGTGCCAGCAGATACAGGGAACTCCAGCCCCAGCATTTT.